These 30 T cell receptor beta chains were sequenced from one sample in a study of CD8 T cells in ankylosing spondylitis. TCRdb re-analysed the 5' RACE reads in MiXCR, keeping a single row per CDR3 protein. The sample shows approximately 220,000 distinct CDR3 sequences, roughly 24% of them seen only once. Material: blood, either unsorted or a sorted T cell fraction (not recorded which). These receptors were taken from a male donor with ankylosing spondylitis or in good health (not recorded which).

The J gene is TRBJ1-4, the V gene TRBV29-1, with 8 nucleotides matching TRBD1. The CDR3 length is 11 residues. The germline CDR1 and CDR2 sequences are SQVTM and ANQGSEA. Trimming cost V 4 bases and J 10 bases; bases outside gene matches: 2. The CDR3, as DNA: TGCAGCGTTGCCGGGACAGGAAAACTGTTTTTT. This translates into CSVAGTGKLFF.

This clonotype appeared a few times. This chain connects TRBV25-1 to TRBJ2-7, with 9 bases matching TRBD2. The CDR3 length is 20 residues. CDR1 is MGHDK and CDR2 is SYGVNS in the germline V gene. V lost 6 bases to trimming and J lost 1 base; unmatched junction nucleotides: 22. The CDR3 loop reads CASSPPGVAGVGGISYEQYF. CDR3 DNA: TGTGCCAGCAGCCCACCTGGGGTAGCGGGAGTTGGGGGGATTTCCTACGAGCAGTACTTC.

The chain carries TRBV20-1 and TRBJ2-7; 16 bases line up with TRBD2. Trimming cost V 4 bases and J 4 bases; bases outside gene matches: 16. Germline values: CDR1 DFQATT, CDR2 SNEGSKA (reference sequence). The CDR3 covers 19 residues. The CDR3 nucleotides are TGCAGTGCTACCAGTCCCGGGACTAGCGGGAGGGACAGGAGGTACGAGCAGTACTTC. Its translation is CSATSPGTSGRDRRYEQYF.

This clonotype was counted many times. The chain recombines TRBV5-1 with TRBJ1-1; D is uncertain. Germline CDR1 and CDR2: SGHRS and YFSETQ. The V end lost 0 bases, the J end lost 7 bases, and 10 bases lay between the germline ends. The CDR3 runs to 13 residues. The CDR3 spells CASSLDGLGEAFF. The DNA for the CDR3 is TGCGCCAGCAGCTTGGATGGTTTAGGTGAAGCTTTCTTT.

This clonotype occurred many times. V usage is TRBV29-1 and J usage is TRBJ1-5; D is unresolved. CDR3 length equals 19 residues. Germline-derived CDR1 and CDR2 are SQVTM and ANQGSEA. V was pared by 3 bases and J by 10 bases, with 34 bases between. This CDR3 reads CSVDPLPISPSSRTCPQHF. The CDR3 DNA follows: TGCAGCGTTGACCCCCTACCCATCAGCCCCAGCAGCCGGACCTGCCCCCAGCATTTT. Drawing the rest from reference TRBV29-1 and TRBJ1-5, the complete variable domain is SAVISQKPSRDICQRGTSLTIQCQVDSQVTMMFWYRQQPGQSLTLIATANQGSEATYESGFVIDKFPISRPNLTFSTLTVSNMSPEDSSIYLCSVDPLPISPSSRTCPQHFGDGTRLSIL.

This clonotype has a handful of counts. The J gene is TRBJ2-7, the V gene TRBV7-2; 12 bases match TRBD2. The junction had 5 bases not matched to a gene; V was cut back by 5 bases and J by 6 bases. The germline gives CDR1 SGHTA, CDR2 FQGNSA. This CDR3 has 14 amino acids. The CDR3 protein is CASSIGTSGREQYF. For the CDR3, the DNA is TGTGCCAGCAGCATCGGGACTAGCGGGCGCGAGCAGTACTTC.

This sequence joins TRBV6-1 and TRBJ1-6; the D gene is possibly TRBD1 (5 bases). Germline CDR1 reads MNHNS; CDR2 reads SASEGT. The V and J ends lost 11 bases and 8 bases respectively, with 16 bases between them. The CDR3 extends over 13 amino acids. CDR3 in amino acids: CACRGGNDSPLHF. The CDR3 DNA sequence: TGTGCCTGCCGTGGGGGGAACGATTCACCCCTCCACTTT.

This clonotype occurred many times. V and J are TRBV5-1 and TRBJ2-3, with TRBD1 identical over 7 bases. This CDR3 is 17 amino acids long. Germline V gene lookup returns CDR1 SGHRS and CDR2 YFSETQ. J gave up 1 base and V 0 bases, and 8 bases lay outside the gene matches. In DNA form, the CDR3 reads TGCGCCAGCAGCTTGGCCTGGACAGGTGACGGCACAGATACGCAGTATTTT. It yields the protein CASSLAWTGDGTDTQYF.

The rearrangement links TRBV27 to TRBJ1-4; 7 bases agree with TRBD1. The J segment lost 5 bases and the V segment lost 2 bases, leaving 5 bases of the junction unmatched. Germline V gene lookup returns CDR1 MNHEY and CDR2 SMNVEV (reference sequence). The CDR3 has 15 residues. The CDR3 DNA is TGTGCCAGCAGTTTACAACCAGGGGGGAATGAAAAACTGTTTTTT. This translates into CASSLQPGGNEKLFF.

The V call is TRBV12-3 or TRBV12-4, the J call TRBJ1-3; 9 bases line up with TRBD1. The CDR3 totals 15 residues. Trimming cost V 8 bases and J 15 bases; bases outside gene matches: 20. As DNA, the CDR3 is TGTGCCAGCGGACTTTTTTCCGGGACAGGGATCAGCGCATATTTT. It translates to CASGLFSGTGISAYF.

This clonotype was observed many times. This chain links TRBV12-3 or TRBV12-4 with TRBJ1-1; D perhaps matches TRBD1 (5 bases). The germline V and J ends were trimmed by 8 bases and 14 bases, with 15 bases remaining between them. The CDR3 length is 10 residues. The CDR3 DNA follows: TGTGCCAGCGGGGGTTTTGGGTTGTTCTTT. Its protein product is CASGGFGLFF.

The sample holds a few counts of this clonotype. The chain has TRBV3-1 and TRBJ2-7; D perhaps matches TRBD1 (6 bases). Germline CDR1 reads LGHDT; CDR2 reads YNNKEL (reference sequence). The CDR3 covers 13 residues. V shed 3 bases and J shed 7 bases, with 13 bases lying between them. CDR3 region: CASSHRGDREQYF. CDR3 in DNA: TGTGCCAGCAGCCACAGGGGTGATAGGGAGCAGTACTTC.

The chain recombines TRBV6-1 with TRBJ2-5; D uncertain. Germline V gene lookup returns CDR1 MNHNS and CDR2 SASEGT. The length of the CDR3 is 14 residues. V was shortened by 5 bases and J by 2 bases, with 12 bases between the two germline ends. In DNA form, the CDR3 reads TGTGCCAGCAGTAAAACAGTAGTACAAGAGACCCAGTACTTC. This translates into CASSKTVVQETQYF.

V usage is TRBV20-1 and J usage is TRBJ2-1; TRBD1 might be the D (6 bases). Trimming left V 6 bases short and J 8 bases short, with 20 bases between. The CDR3 is made up of 14 amino acids. In germline, CDR1 is DFQATT, CDR2 SNEGSKA (reference sequence). In DNA, the CDR3 is TGCAGTGCACATACAGGGATGGGGAAGGATGAGCAGTTCTTC. As protein: CSAHTGMGKDEQFF.

The sample holds many counts of this clonotype. The rearrangement links TRBV6-1 to TRBJ1-2, with D hard to call. V dropped 5 bases and J dropped 2 bases, with 18 bases sitting between them. The CDR3 consists of 16 residues. Germline values: CDR1 MNHNS, CDR2 SASEGT. Here the CDR3 reads CASSPGSRVGNYGYTF. In nucleotides, the CDR3 is TGTGCCAGCAGTCCTGGGTCGCGCGTGGGGAACTATGGCTACACCTTC.

Ten or more counts support this clonotype. The chain links TRBV5-1 to TRBJ2-1; 14 positions match TRBD2. The germline CDR1 and CDR2 sequences are SGHRS and YFSETQ. With V trimmed by 3 bases and J by 0 bases, 5 bases remained unmatched. This CDR3 is 18 amino acids long. CDR3 sequence reads: CASSSGLAGGRSYNEQFF. The CDR3 DNA is TGCGCCAGCAGCTCCGGACTAGCGGGAGGCCGCTCCTACAATGAGCAGTTCTTC.

This clonotype was recorded at least ten times. The V call is TRBV10-3, the J call TRBJ2-7, with 7 bases that match TRBD1. From germline, CDR1 is ENHRY and CDR2 SYGVKD. V trimming: 3 bases; J trimming: 1 base; junction bases outside the gene matches: 3. The CDR3 length is 14 residues. For the CDR3, the DNA is TGTGCCATCAGTGAACCGACAGGGTCCTACGAGCAGTACTTC. Its translation is CAISEPTGSYEQYF.

The chain carries TRBV20-1 and TRBJ1-5; D is undetermined. This CDR3 has 14 amino acids. CDR1 is DFQATT and CDR2 is SNEGSKA in the germline V gene (reference sequence). The V end was cut by 2 bases, the J end by 0 bases, with 8 bases between. As DNA, the CDR3 is TGCAGTGCTAGAACGGGGAATAGCAATCAGCCCCAGCATTTT. It codes for CSARTGNSNQPQHF.

The chain combines TRBV27 with TRBJ1-3; 7 bases match TRBD1. CDR1 is MNHEY, CDR2 SMNVEV, per germline (reference sequence). Germline trimming cut 0 bases from V and 4 bases from J; bases unmatched to any gene: 12. This CDR3 is built from 18 residues. CDR3 sequence (DNA): TGTGCCAGCAGTTTATCATATTTGGAGGGGGCGCGGGGAAACACCATATATTTT. Translated: CASSLSYLEGARGNTIYF.

The V gene is TRBV5-1, the J gene TRBJ2-3, with 9 bases that match TRBD1. Germline CDR1 reads SGHRS; CDR2 reads YFSETQ. V shed 4 bases and J 3 bases; nucleotides not matched to a gene: 9. This CDR3 region has 16 residues. This chain's CDR3 is CASSEAGTGKTDTQYF. The DNA for the CDR3 is TGCGCCAGCAGCGAGGCCGGGACAGGGAAGACAGATACGCAGTATTTT.

The CDR3 spells CSAEQGAETQYF. Written as DNA, the CDR3 is TGCAGCGCGGAACAGGGGGCTGAGACCCAGTACTTC. The chain is built from TRBV29-1 and TRBJ2-5; 9 bases fit TRBD1. The CDR3 consists of 12 residues. V lost 7 bases, J lost 5 bases, and 5 bases stayed unmatched. Germline values: CDR1 SQVTM, CDR2 ANQGSEA.

This clonotype was observed many times. The V and J genes are TRBV5-5 and TRBJ2-3; TRBD1 matches 9 bases. Germline CDR1 is SGHKS and CDR2 is YYEKEE (reference sequence). This CDR3 region has 16 residues. Unmatched junction bases numbered 10, after V lost 4 bases and J lost 4 bases. CDR3 DNA: TGTGCCAGCAGCCTATCTGGGACAGGGAGGGCAGATACGCAGTATTTT. This sequence encodes CASSLSGTGRADTQYF.

The gene calls are TRBV20-1 and TRBJ2-1; TRBD2 agrees at 13 bases. The CDR3 is 16 amino acids. CDR1 and CDR2 from the germline V gene are DFQATT and SNEGSKA (reference sequence). V lost 5 bases to trimming and J lost 3 bases; unmatched junction nucleotides: 7. Here the CDR3 reads CSAWTSGRTDYNEQFF. CDR3 bases: TGCAGTGCTTGGACTAGCGGGAGAACGGACTACAATGAGCAGTTCTTC.

This clonotype was recorded many times. This rearrangement joins TRBV6-1 to TRBJ2-7; 7 positions match TRBD2. Trimming cost V 7 bases and J 4 bases; bases outside gene matches: 7. The germline CDR1 and CDR2 sequences are MNHNS and SASEGT. CDR3 size: 13 residues. CDR3 protein: CASKGLVGYEQYF. As DNA, the CDR3 is TGTGCCAGCAAAGGACTAGTAGGATACGAGCAGTACTTC.

V is TRBV20-1 and J is TRBJ1-2; the match to TRBD1 covers 7 bases. Trimming at V came to 3 bases and at J to 5 bases, leaving 12 bases not matched to a gene. From germline, CDR1 is DFQATT and CDR2 SNEGSKA (reference sequence). The CDR3 loop spans 15 amino acids. CDR3 nucleotide sequence: TGCAGTGCTAGGGCCCGGACAGGCTGGGGGTATGGCTACACCTTC. Protein sequence: CSARARTGWGYGYTF.

Worth noting for this clonotype: A read error may produce the germline difference seen at one junction end. The chain carries TRBV20-1 and TRBJ2-5, with TRBD1 identical over 8 bases. CDR3 size: 12 residues. Looked up from germline, CDR1 is DFQATT and CDR2 is SNEGSKA (reference sequence). The CDR3 region is CSARDRGQVVVF. As DNA, the CDR3 is TGCAGTGCTAGAGATCGGGGACAGGTTGTGGTCTTC.

The chain is built from TRBV5-5 and TRBJ2-3, with D maybe TRBD2 (5 bases). In germline, CDR1 is SGHKS, CDR2 YYEKEE (reference sequence). The CDR3 runs 16 residues. V was clipped by 4 bases and J by 2 bases, with 17 bases between them. DNA for the CDR3: TGTGCCAGCAGCGGGCGGGCCCACTCGAACACAGATACGCAGTATTTT. As protein: CASSGRAHSNTDTQYF. Combining the CDR3 with reference TRBV5-5 and TRBJ2-3 gives the whole variable domain DAGVTQSPTHLIKTRGQQVTLRCSPISGHKSVSWYQQVLGQGPQFIFQYYEKEERGRGNFPDRFSARQFPNYSSELNVNALLLGDSALYLCASSGRAHSNTDTQYFGPGTRLTVL.

The chain links TRBV18 to TRBJ2-1; 8 positions agree with TRBD2. Unmatched junction bases numbered 8, after V lost 4 bases and J lost 3 bases. The CDR3 has 16 residues. Looked up from germline, CDR1 is KGHSH and CDR2 is LQKENI. The CDR3 sequence is CASSLKLAALYNEQFF. CDR3 DNA: TGTGCCAGCTCACTCAAACTAGCGGCCCTCTACAATGAGCAGTTCTTC.

This clonotype appeared a few times. J is TRBJ2-1 and V is TRBV15; D gene unclear. V dropped 0 bases and J dropped 7 bases, with 4 bases sitting between them. Germline lookup yields CDR1 LNHNV and CDR2 YYDKDF (reference sequence). This CDR3 has 12 residues. CDR3 in amino acids: CATSRDLNEQFF. Here the CDR3 DNA reads TGTGCCACCAGCAGAGATTTAAATGAGCAGTTCTTC.

Only a few counts were recorded for this clonotype. The chain couples TRBV20-1 to TRBJ2-3; 8 positions agree with TRBD2. The V segment lost 6 bases and the J segment 0 bases; nucleotides outside the gene matches: 8. CDR3 size: 15 residues. The V gene's germline CDR1 is DFQATT and CDR2 SNEGSKA (reference sequence). The CDR3 bases are TGCAGTGCATGGGCTACTAGCGGTAGCACAGATACGCAGTATTTT. This gives the protein CSAWATSGSTDTQYF.